The 26 T cell receptor beta chains reported below all come from one sample, sequenced in a study of blood T cells in healthy people across ages. Alongside a J-beta primer mix, a sample-barcoded 5' primer served in a second PCR lasting about 7 to 12 cycles. Via MiXCR, TCRdb re-called the 5' RACE reads, giving one row per CDR3 protein. This sample has over 700,000 distinct CDR3 sequences, with approximately 25% found just once. The same data also went into a second study, on T cells of mothers and their children.

The sample comprised blood. Source of these receptors: a boy aged 5-17 years in good health.

This clonotype was seen a handful of times. The chain links TRBV20-1 to TRBJ2-4; 11 nucleotides match TRBD2. The CDR3 loop spans 19 amino acids. CDR1 is DFQATT and CDR2 is SNEGSKA in the germline V gene (reference sequence). V dropped 3 bases and J dropped 0; count of bases not matched to a gene: 13. CDR3 bases: TGCAGTGCTAGTGATGGGACTAGCGGAGGCTGGTCAGCCAAAAACATTCAGTACTTC. Amino acids: CSASDGTSGGWSAKNIQYF.

This rearrangement joins TRBV7-2 to TRBJ1-3; D call uncertain. There are 17 residues in the CDR3. Germline V gene sequence: CDR1 SGHTA, CDR2 FQGNSA. Between the trimmed V and J ends, which lost 0 bases and 0 bases, there was a span of 12 bases. The CDR3 region has the DNA TGTGCCAGCAGCTTAGCGTCTGGGGTCTACTCTGGAAACACCATATATTTT. It yields the protein CASSLASGVYSGNTIYF. The variable domain in full, with the rest retrieved from reference TRBV7-2 and TRBJ1-3, is GAGVSQSPSNKVTEKGKDVELRCDPISGHTALYWYRQSLGQGLEFLIYFQGNSAPDKSGLPSDRFSAERTGGSVSTLTIQRTQQEDSAVYLCASSLASGVYSGNTIYFGEGSWLTVV.

The rearrangement uses TRBV7-2 and TRBJ2-3; 12 bases map to TRBD2. V shed 5 bases, J shed 3 bases, and the junction held 9 bases outside the gene matches. Germline CDR1 is SGHTA and CDR2 is FQGNSA. This CDR3 has 17 residues. CDR3 nucleotides: TGTGCCAGCAGCCTCCTCTCGACTAGCGGGGGTACAGATACGCAGTATTTT. Protein sequence: CASSLLSTSGGTDTQYF.

The chain joins TRBV9 to TRBJ2-3; D unclear. The CDR3 extends over 13 amino acids. Germline V gene sequence: CDR1 SGDLS, CDR2 YYNGEE. V shed 3 bases and J shed 7 bases, with 12 bases lying between them. The DNA for the CDR3 is TGTGCCAGCAGCGAGACCCCACTGCATACGCAGTATTTT. It is translated as CASSETPLHTQYF.

This clonotype has only a few counts. The chain has TRBV4-3 and TRBJ2-1, with 7 bases fitting TRBD2. This CDR3 is 16 amino acids long. With V trimmed by 2 bases and J by 6 bases, 10 bases remained unmatched. CDR1 and CDR2 (germline): LGHNA, YSLEER. DNA for the CDR3: TGCGCCAGCAGCCAACGGATAGCGGGCGGACCCAATGAGCAGTTCTTC. Amino acids: CASSQRIAGGPNEQFF.

This clonotype was detected a few times. The chain is built from TRBV29-1 and TRBJ2-7; the D call may be TRBD1 or TRBD2 (5 bases each). The CDR3 extends over 14 amino acids. Deletions cut 6 bases from V and 0 bases from J, with 15 bases between. CDR1 and CDR2 from the germline V gene are SQVTM and ANQGSEA. The CDR3 DNA reads TGCAGCGTGAGGGACCTCATGACCTCCTACGAGCAGTACTTC. This encodes CSVRDLMTSYEQYF.

This clonotype was seen a few times. The chain couples TRBV2 to TRBJ2-1; 8 positions agree with TRBD2. The CDR3 is made up of 15 amino acids. The germline V gene encodes CDR1 SNHLY and CDR2 FYNNEI. The trim removed 4 bases at V and 0 bases at J, leaving 2 bases unmatched. The CDR3 loop is CASSAAGGSYNEQFF. DNA of the CDR3: TGTGCCAGCAGTGCGGCGGGAGGCTCCTACAATGAGCAGTTCTTC.

This clonotype has a single count. The V gene is TRBV7-3, the J gene TRBJ2-3, with a tentative D call TRBD2 (5 bases). V was pared by 5 bases and J by 2 bases, with 14 bases between. This CDR3 is built from 15 residues. Germline CDR1 and CDR2: SGHTA and FQGTGA. The CDR3 spells CASSVGLFDTDTQYF. The CDR3, as DNA: TGTGCCAGCAGCGTTGGACTTTTTGACACAGATACGCAGTATTTT.

The chain joins TRBV6-5 to TRBJ2-3; 9 bases line up with TRBD2. In germline, CDR1 is MNHEY, CDR2 SVGAGI. The V segment lost 8 bases and the J segment 5 bases; nucleotides outside the gene matches: 11. This CDR3 comprises 15 residues. CDR3 amino acids: CASGISGSLGDTQYF. The CDR3 bases are TGTGCCAGCGGAATTAGCGGGAGCTTGGGAGATACGCAGTATTTT.

V is TRBV20-1 and J is TRBJ1-6, with D maybe TRBD1 (5 bases). Germline CDR1 reads DFQATT; CDR2 reads SNEGSKA (reference sequence). There are 14 residues in the CDR3. Trimming cost V 0 bases and J 7 bases, with 10 bases left between them. The CDR3 loop reads CSARDGAGNSPLHF. The CDR3 DNA sequence: TGCAGTGCTAGAGATGGCGCAGGGAATTCACCCCTCCACTTT.

This clonotype appeared a few times. The chain joins TRBV29-1 to TRBJ2-1; 9 bases fit TRBD1. There are 14 residues in the CDR3. CDR1 is SQVTM, CDR2 ANQGSEA, per germline. J was trimmed by 6 bases and V by 3 bases; bases with no gene match: 6. The CDR3 region has the DNA TGCAGCGTTGATGGCGGGACAGGGTTCAATGAGCAGTTCTTC. Amino acid sequence: CSVDGGTGFNEQFF.

This clonotype appeared a few times. The V gene is TRBV28, the J gene TRBJ2-5, with 7 bases aligning to TRBD2. CDR1 is MDHEN, CDR2 SYDVKM, per germline. This CDR3 is 16 amino acids long. Trimming removed 5 bases from V and 0 bases from J; junction bases left unmatched: 9. In nucleotides, the CDR3 is TGTGCCAGCAGTCCCCGACTAGCAGAGAACCAAGAGACCCAGTACTTC. Its protein is CASSPRLAENQETQYF.

The chain has TRBV6-5 and TRBJ2-6, with 10 bases that match TRBD1. The germline CDR1 and CDR2 sequences are MNHEY and SVGAGI. V shed 0 bases, J shed 4 bases, and the junction held 6 bases outside the gene matches. This CDR3 has 18 amino acids. The CDR3 DNA follows: TGTGCCAGCAGTTACTCGAGACAGGGGGCGTGGGGGGCCAACGTCCTGACTTTC. Protein product: CASSYSRQGAWGANVLTF.

The V gene is TRBV5-1, the J gene TRBJ2-5; D may be TRBD2 (6 bases). Germline loops: CDR1 SGHRS, CDR2 YFSETQ. V shed 1 base and J shed 5 bases, with 15 bases lying between them. This CDR3 contains 15 residues. This CDR3 is CASSLIGGPEETQYF. Written as DNA, the CDR3 is TGCGCCAGCAGCTTGATAGGAGGGCCGGAGGAGACCCAGTACTTC.

This clonotype showed up just a few times. This sequence joins TRBV20-1 and TRBJ2-1; the D gene is possibly TRBD1 (6 bases). Deletions cut 5 bases from V and 0 bases from J, with 17 bases between. The CDR3 runs 16 residues. Germline CDR1 reads DFQATT; CDR2 reads SNEGSKA (reference sequence). Written as DNA, the CDR3 is TGCAGTGCTTACCGGGACACCAGTAGCTCCTACAATGAGCAGTTCTTC. It translates to CSAYRDTSSSYNEQFF.

The chain uses TRBV11-2 and TRBJ2-5; TRBD1 matches at 7 bases. The CDR3 loop spans 16 amino acids. V dropped 0 bases and J dropped 7; count of bases not matched to a gene: 11. CDR1 is SGHAT, CDR2 FQNNGV, per germline. The DNA for the CDR3 is TGTGCCAGCAGCTTAGACCCTGGACAGGCAAGAGGGACCCAGTACTTC. Its protein is CASSLDPGQARGTQYF.

This clonotype showed up just a few times. The chain couples TRBV4-1 to TRBJ2-7; the D gene is possibly TRBD2 (5 bases). Germline CDR1 reads MGHRA; CDR2 reads YSYEKL. The CDR3 extends over 16 amino acids. V lost 1 base to trimming and J lost 3 bases, with 16 bases between them. The CDR3 DNA follows: TGCGCCAGCAGCCAAGGGCCGGGATGGTCGGACTACGAGCAGTACTTC. Protein: CASSQGPGWSDYEQYF.

The V call is TRBV12-3 or TRBV12-4, the J call TRBJ1-1; D call uncertain. This CDR3 contains 13 residues. Between the trimmed V and J ends, which lost 5 bases and 2 bases, there was a span of 9 bases. The DNA of the CDR3 is TGTGCCAGCAGTCTTCACAGAAACACTGAAGCTTTCTTT. Its protein is CASSLHRNTEAFF.

This clonotype was counted once. The V call is TRBV29-1, the J call TRBJ1-1, with TRBD1 matching over 8 bases. V lost 7 bases and J lost 0; bases outside the gene matches: 7. Germline V gives CDR1 SQVTM, CDR2 ANQGSEA. The CDR3 runs to 14 residues. CDR3 in amino acids: CSATATGVNTEAFF. CDR3 nucleotide sequence: TGCAGCGCCACCGCGACAGGGGTGAACACTGAAGCTTTCTTT.

The genes are TRBV6-1 and TRBJ1-3; possible D gene TRBD1, 6 bases. V lost 5 bases, J lost 4 bases, and 18 bases lay in between. The CDR3 contains 16 residues. Germline CDR1 MNHNS, CDR2 SASEGT. The CDR3 loop reads CASSPNVQGPGNTIYF. DNA for the CDR3: TGTGCCAGCAGTCCAAACGTACAGGGACCGGGAAACACCATATATTTT.

V is TRBV6-5 and J is TRBJ2-5; TRBD2 aligns across 9 bases. The end of the DNA aligns better with TRBJ2-1, so the J call may be wrong. CDR1 is MNHEY and CDR2 is SVGAGI in the germline V gene. The CDR3 is 15 residues long. The CDR3 bases are TGTGCCAGCAGTTACTCTAGCGGGAGCTCTAATGAGCAGTTCTTC. The encoded protein is CASSYSSGSSNEQFF.

The chain combines TRBV24-1 with TRBJ1-1; D is undetermined. CDR1 is KGHDR and CDR2 is SFDVKD in the germline V gene. The V gene lost 6 bases and the J gene lost 5 bases, with 12 bases spanning the gap. This CDR3 contains 13 residues. CDR3 in amino acids: CATSSYGGTEAFF. In DNA form, the CDR3 reads TGTGCCACCAGTTCATACGGAGGGACTGAAGCTTTCTTT.

This chain connects TRBV11-1 to TRBJ2-5; D uncertain. This CDR3 region has 14 residues. CDR1 and CDR2 from the germline V gene are SGHAT and FQDESV (reference sequence). V was trimmed by 5 bases and J by 3 bases, leaving 13 bases between them. Here the CDR3 reads CASSLGSAEETQYF. The CDR3 region has the DNA TGTGCCAGCAGCCTAGGTTCTGCAGAAGAGACCCAGTACTTC.

The chain uses TRBV4-2 and TRBJ2-7, with D possibly being TRBD1 (6 bases). Per germline, CDR1 LGHNA and CDR2 YNFKEQ. This CDR3 region has 15 residues. Trimming removed 1 base at V and 2 bases at J, with 12 bases between. The DNA for the CDR3 is TGTGCCAGCAGCCAAGGCGGTTCAGGGGCCTACGAGCAGTACTTC. This translates into CASSQGGSGAYEQYF.

DNA of the CDR3: TGTGCCAGCAGCATTGTCCCAGGGGCTGGGGAGACCCAGTACTTC. Encoded protein: CASSIVPGAGETQYF. The genes are TRBV7-6 and TRBJ2-5; tentatively, D is TRBD1 (6 bases). V was trimmed by 5 bases and J by 5 bases, leaving 18 bases between them. This CDR3 has 15 amino acids. Germline lookup yields CDR1 SGHVS and CDR2 FNYEAQ.

This clonotype came up a few times. V and J are TRBV3-1 and TRBJ2-7, with TRBD2 matching 10 bases. The CDR3 is made up of 14 amino acids. Germline V lookup: CDR1 LGHDT, CDR2 YNNKEL (reference sequence). The V gene end was trimmed by 4 bases and the J gene end by 5 bases; junction bases not matched to a gene: 5. CDR3 region: CASSPSGTSDEQYF. The DNA for the CDR3 is TGTGCCAGCAGCCCCTCCGGGACTAGCGACGAGCAGTACTTC.